Listed here are 17 T cell receptor beta chains from one sample, sequenced in a study of Graves' ophthalmopathy and Graves' hyperthyroidism. Amplification of TCR beta CDR3 regions used RNA transcripts. In the first round, RT-PCR was carried out with HTBI primers, and a multiplex PCR formed the second round. TCRdb used MiXCR to reprocess the multiplex PCR reads, holding one entry per CDR3 protein. The sample includes 150,000 or so distinct CDR3 sequences, approximately 38% of them seen just once. Specimen: peripheral blood. All receptors derive from a woman between 40 and 50 years old with Graves' ophthalmopathy.

Ten or more counts support this clonotype. The chain joins TRBV28 to TRBJ1-2, with D possibly being TRBD1 (6 bases). V gave up 6 bases and J gave up 3 bases, with 11 bases separating them. The CDR3 totals 13 residues. Germline CDR1 reads MDHEN; CDR2 reads SYDVKM. Here the CDR3 DNA reads TGTGCCAGCAGCCCAACAGGGTACTATGGCTACACCTTC. Amino acids: CASSPTGYYGYTF.

This clonotype was observed a single time. The J gene is TRBJ1-5, the V gene TRBV6-2 or TRBV6-3; no clear D. The CDR3 contains 15 residues. Trimming pared 2 bases from V and 5 bases from J, leaving 13 bases between. Germline assignment: CDR1 MNHEY and CDR2 SVGEGT. CDR3 sequence reads: CASSYVLDGYQPQHF. CDR3 in DNA: TGTGCCAGCAGTTACGTACTGGATGGGTATCAGCCCCAGCATTTT.

This clonotype was counted many times. This chain joins TRBV2 and TRBJ1-1; D is ambiguous. Germline V lookup: CDR1 SNHLY, CDR2 FYNNEI. The V end lost 2 bases, the J end lost 0 bases, and 22 bases lay between the germline ends. This CDR3 is built from 19 residues. The CDR3 bases are TGTGCCAGCAGTGAAAGAGGGATAGGTTTGGTTGAAATGAACACTGAAGCTTTCTTT. Its protein is CASSERGIGLVEMNTEAFF.

This chain uses TRBV28 with TRBJ2-7, with D unclear. CDR1 is MDHEN and CDR2 is SYDVKM in the germline V gene. V lost 2 bases and J 0 bases, leaving 14 bases between the germline ends. This CDR3 has 16 residues. This chain's CDR3 is CASSLSLDQPSYEQYF. In DNA, the CDR3 is TGTGCCAGCAGTTTAAGTTTGGACCAGCCCTCCTACGAGCAGTACTTC.

This clonotype appeared many times. This rearrangement joins TRBV5-1 to TRBJ2-7; D is unresolved. The CDR3 has 11 residues. Germline CDR1 SGHRS, CDR2 YFSETQ. V gave up 0 bases and J gave up 6 bases, with 4 bases separating them. CDR3 region: CASSLAFEQYF. The CDR3 bases are TGCGCCAGCAGCTTGGCGTTCGAGCAGTACTTC.

This clonotype was detected many times. The rearrangement links TRBV19 to TRBJ2-7, with D hard to call. The V end lost 4 bases, the J end lost 3 bases, and 10 bases lay between the germline ends. The CDR3 covers 13 residues. Germline values: CDR1 LNHDA, CDR2 SQIVND (reference sequence). The CDR3 DNA sequence: TGTGCCAGTAGTACGGACGTGATCTACGAGCAGTACTTC. Its protein is CASSTDVIYEQYF.

In this sample, this clonotype turned up many times. The chain couples TRBV11-3 to TRBJ2-7, with 9 nucleotides matching TRBD2. The CDR3 loop spans 16 amino acids. CDR1 and CDR2 from the germline V gene are SGHNT and YENEEA. J lost 3 bases, V lost 3 bases, and 9 bases had no gene match. Written as DNA, the CDR3 is TGTGCCAGCAGCTTGGGCGTAGCGGGAGCAAACTACGAGCAGTACTTC. Protein product: CASSLGVAGANYEQYF.

This clonotype was seen repeatedly, ten times or more. The chain is built from TRBV2 and TRBJ2-5, with D perhaps matching TRBD1 (6 bases). The CDR3 runs to 13 residues. CDR1 SNHLY and CDR2 FYNNEI come from the germline V gene. V lost 8 bases and J lost 1, with 11 bases in between. The CDR3 sequence: CASGRDIQETQYF. DNA for the CDR3: TGTGCCAGCGGCCGGGACATCCAAGAGACCCAGTACTTC. Filled out from reference TRBV2 and TRBJ2-5, the complete variable domain reads EPEVTQTPSHQVTQMGQEVILRCVPISNHLYFYWYRQILGQKVEFLVSFYNNEISEKSEIFDDQFSVERPDGSNFTLKIRSTKLEDSAMYFCASGRDIQETQYFGPGTRLLVL.

This clonotype has ten or more counts. The V and J genes are TRBV7-3 and TRBJ1-1; weak D call: TRBD1 (5 bases). This CDR3 is built from 13 residues. In germline, CDR1 is SGHTA, CDR2 FQGTGA. The V end lost 3 bases, the J end lost 3 bases, and 8 bases lay between the germline ends. DNA for the CDR3: TGTGCCAGCAGCTTCTCGGGGGACACTGAAGCTTTCTTT. It is translated as CASSFSGDTEAFF.

This clonotype was seen many times. The chain is built from TRBV29-1 and TRBJ1-3; D gene uncertain. CDR1 is SQVTM, CDR2 ANQGSEA, per germline. Trimming cost V 4 bases and J 0 bases, with 10 bases left between them. This CDR3 spans 14 amino acids. CDR3 nucleotides: TGCAGCGTTGCCGGACGGAGCTCTGGAAACACCATATATTTT. It encodes CSVAGRSSGNTIYF.

This clonotype was counted many times. V usage is TRBV28 and J usage is TRBJ2-7; 9 nucleotides align to TRBD2. The V and J ends lost 6 bases and 2 bases, in that order; junction bases with no gene match: 5. The germline gives CDR1 MDHEN, CDR2 SYDVKM. The CDR3 is 14 residues long. CDR3 in amino acids: CASRGSGRTYEQYF. CDR3 DNA sequence: TGTGCCAGCAGGGGTAGCGGGAGAACCTACGAGCAGTACTTC.

This clonotype was seen at least ten times. This sequence joins TRBV7-9 and TRBJ1-5; tentatively, D is TRBD1 (5 bases). The CDR3 loop spans 17 amino acids. With 1 base removed from V and 4 bases from J, the gap between germline ends came to 17 bases. Germline V gene sequence: CDR1 SEHNR, CDR2 FQNEAQ (reference sequence). The CDR3 loop is CASSLVMGGGLNQPQHF. CDR3 DNA: TGTGCCAGCAGCTTAGTGATGGGGGGGGGGTTGAATCAGCCCCAGCATTTT.

This clonotype was counted many times. The V call is TRBV7-8, the J call TRBJ2-5, with D uncertain. Trimming cost V 4 bases and J 2 bases, with 14 bases left between them. Germline CDR1 is SGHVS and CDR2 is FQNEAQ. This CDR3 is 15 amino acids long. In DNA form, the CDR3 reads TGTGCCAGCAGCTCCTTCCTAGTGTTGCAAGAGACCCAGTACTTC. Translated: CASSSFLVLQETQYF.

This clonotype showed up many times. J is TRBJ1-2 and V is TRBV20-1; weak D call: TRBD1 (6 bases). The CDR3 runs 15 residues. CDR1 DFQATT and CDR2 SNEGSKA come from the germline V gene (reference sequence). Between the trimmed V and J ends, which lost 1 base and 0 bases, there was a span of 12 bases. The CDR3 region is CSARVLAGANYGYTF. The DNA of the CDR3 is TGCAGTGCTAGAGTTCTGGCAGGGGCTAACTATGGCTACACCTTC.

J is TRBJ1-1 and V is TRBV24-1; D is uncertain. Trimming removed 1 base at V and 9 bases at J, with 8 bases between. Germline V gives CDR1 KGHDR, CDR2 SFDVKD. The CDR3 totals 12 residues. The CDR3 DNA reads as TGTGCCACCAGTGATTTTGGAGGTAAAGCTTTCTTT. As protein: CATSDFGGKAFF.

This clonotype has ten or more counts. The genes are TRBV27 and TRBJ2-5; the D call may be TRBD1 or TRBD2 (6 bases each). The length of the CDR3 is 14 residues. V lost 5 bases and J 1 base, leaving 11 bases between the germline ends. Germline V gene lookup returns CDR1 MNHEY and CDR2 SMNVEV (reference sequence). CDR3 amino acids: CASSPGGIQETQYF. CDR3 in DNA: TGTGCCAGCAGTCCCGGGGGCATCCAAGAGACCCAGTACTTC.

This sequence joins TRBV20-1 and TRBJ2-7; no reliable D call. The V end was cut by 2 bases, the J end by 4 bases, with 9 bases between. Germline lookup yields CDR1 DFQATT and CDR2 SNEGSKA (reference sequence). The CDR3 is 12 residues long. CDR3 amino acids: CSARPDLYEQYF. CDR3 DNA sequence: TGCAGTGCTAGACCAGACTTATACGAGCAGTACTTC.